This T cell receptor beta chain was documented in a study of OX40 agonist ivuxolimab in advanced cancers. Study details: Dose-escalation subjects each had hepatocellular carcinoma, melanoma, renal cell or head and neck cancer.

Worth noting for this clone: Its antigen is still unknown.

The CDR3 is 15 amino acids. V trimming: 10 bases; J trimming: 1 base; junction bases outside the gene matches: 12. Germline V gene sequence: CDR1 LNHDA, CDR2 SQIVND (reference sequence). Sequencing was performed with immunoSEQ multiplex PCR; in TCRdb, only in-frame clones are kept and a portion is missing. The sample lists around 94,000 clones, around 91% seen once, with about 0.87% in the top ten. Findings and caveats of the study: Which antigen the expanded peripheral T cells recognized is unknown. Expanded clones tended on average to be more numerous among CD8+ T cells than CD4+.

The receptor was derived from an adult with an advanced solid tumor such as melanoma, head and neck, liver or kidney cancer. This sequence joins TRBV19 and TRBJ1-2; 7 positions agree with TRBD1. The material was CD4+ or CD8+ T cells sorted from blood, obtained in a trial of the OX40 agonist ivuxolimab. Here the CDR3 reads CATSGTAPDNYGYTF. In DNA, the CDR3 is TGTGCCACCTCCGGGACAGCGCCTGATAACTATGGCTACACCTTC.